The entry below describes one T cell receptor (beta chain). Its antigen is not identified. The data stem from a study of cytomegalovirus exposure and HLA in healthy donors. General observations from the study: Some TCR beta chains (approximately 180 of them) were listed as cytomegalovirus-associated.

Germline values: CDR1 SGHAT, CDR2 FQDESV (reference sequence). V lost 1 base, J lost 5 bases, and 8 bases stayed unmatched. CDR3 length equals 16 residues. The PCR contained 60 Vbeta and 13 Jbeta primers. Sequencing used immunoSEQ multiplex PCR; TCRdb keeps in-frame clones, though not all of them. The sample carries more than 130,000 clones, roughly four fifths recorded once. The rearrangement links TRBV11-1 to TRBJ1-5; 7 bases match TRBD1. The clonotype comes from a man between 40 and 49 years old in good health and CMV-seropositive. The sequencing input was PBMCs. As DNA, the CDR3 is TGTGCCAGCAGCTTAGATAACAAACAGGGGTATCAGCCCCAGCATTTT. This codes for CASSLDNKQGYQPQHF. Full variable domain (remainder filled in from reference TRBV11-1 and TRBJ1-5): EAEVAQSPRYKITEKSQAVAFWCDPISGHATLYWYRQILGQGPELLVQFQDESVVDDSQLPKDRFSAERLKGVDSTLKIQPAELGDSAMYLCASSLDNKQGYQPQHFGDGTRLSIL.